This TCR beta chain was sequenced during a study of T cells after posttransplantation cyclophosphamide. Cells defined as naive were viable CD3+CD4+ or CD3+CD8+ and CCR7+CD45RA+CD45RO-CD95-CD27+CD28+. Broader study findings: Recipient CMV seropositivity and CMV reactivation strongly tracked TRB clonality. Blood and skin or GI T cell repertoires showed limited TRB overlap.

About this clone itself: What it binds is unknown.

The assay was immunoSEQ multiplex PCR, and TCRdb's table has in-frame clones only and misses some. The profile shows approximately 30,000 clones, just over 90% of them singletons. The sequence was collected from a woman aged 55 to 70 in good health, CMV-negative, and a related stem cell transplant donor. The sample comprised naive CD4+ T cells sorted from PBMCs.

CDR3 nucleotide sequence: TGTGCCAGCTCACCAGACAGGGTAGCCTACGAGCAGTACTTC. Its protein is CASSPDRVAYEQYF. The chain recombines TRBV18 with TRBJ2-7; 7 bases line up with TRBD1. In germline, CDR1 is KGHSH, CDR2 LQKENI. The CDR3 has 14 residues. Unmatched junction bases numbered 3, after V lost 2 bases and J lost 2 bases.